This TCR beta chain was observed in a study of blood T cell repertoires in COVID-19. The CDR3 sequence is 18 residues long. With 5 bases clipped from V and 1 base from J, the junction kept 9 bases outside the gene matches. The germline V gene encodes CDR1 ENHRY and CDR2 SYGVKD. Sequencing used immunoSEQ multiplex PCR; TCRdb keeps in-frame clones, though not all of them. The sample yields fewer than 400,000 clones, 85% seen once. The sample was peripheral blood. This chain joins TRBV10-3 and TRBJ2-3; TRBD2 aligns across 13 bases. This sequence was found in a woman aged 18-29 years with acute or convalescent COVID-19. The DNA of the CDR3 is TGTGCCATCAGTACTAGCGGGGGGGCTGTTTTTGGCACAGATACGCAGTATTTT. It encodes CAISTSGGAVFGTDTQYF.